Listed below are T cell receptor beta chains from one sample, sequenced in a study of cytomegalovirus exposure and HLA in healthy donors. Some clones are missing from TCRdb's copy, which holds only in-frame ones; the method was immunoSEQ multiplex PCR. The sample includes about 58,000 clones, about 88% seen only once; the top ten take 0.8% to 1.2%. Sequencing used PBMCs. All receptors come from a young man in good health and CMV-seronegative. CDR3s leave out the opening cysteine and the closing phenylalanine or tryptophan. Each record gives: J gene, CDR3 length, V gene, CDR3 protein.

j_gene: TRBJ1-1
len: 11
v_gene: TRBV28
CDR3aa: ASSPGQVYYGF

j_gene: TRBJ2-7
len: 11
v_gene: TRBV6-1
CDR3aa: ATLWTSGFEQY

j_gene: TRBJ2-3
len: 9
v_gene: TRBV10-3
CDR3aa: AISGADTQY

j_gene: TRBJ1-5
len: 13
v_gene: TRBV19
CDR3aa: ASSITQAYNQPQH

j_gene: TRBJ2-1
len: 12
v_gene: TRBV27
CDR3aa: ASSYKGLVDEQF

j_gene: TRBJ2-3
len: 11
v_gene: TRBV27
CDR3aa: ASRTLSTDTQY

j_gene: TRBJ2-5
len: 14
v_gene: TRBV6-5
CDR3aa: ASSWSQDSGRITQY

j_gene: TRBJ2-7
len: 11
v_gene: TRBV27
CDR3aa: ASGLGVTYEQY

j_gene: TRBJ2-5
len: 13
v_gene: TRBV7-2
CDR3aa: ASSLERSRQETQY

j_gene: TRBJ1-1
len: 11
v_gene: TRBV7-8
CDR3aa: ASSLPGATEAF

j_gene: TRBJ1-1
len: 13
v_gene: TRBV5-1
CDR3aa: ASSLTFDRNTEAF

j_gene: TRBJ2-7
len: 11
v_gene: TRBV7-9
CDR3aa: ASSFGGTYEQY

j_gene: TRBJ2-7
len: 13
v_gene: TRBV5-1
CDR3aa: ASSLRQGAAYEQY

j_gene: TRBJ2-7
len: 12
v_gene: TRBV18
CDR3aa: ASSAGPGGYEQY

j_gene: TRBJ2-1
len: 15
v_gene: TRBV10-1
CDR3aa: ASGLLAGGCPYNEQF

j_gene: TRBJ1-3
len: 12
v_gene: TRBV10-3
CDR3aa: AISQGYSGNTIY

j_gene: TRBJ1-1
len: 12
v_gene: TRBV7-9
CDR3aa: ASSLAGQLFEAF

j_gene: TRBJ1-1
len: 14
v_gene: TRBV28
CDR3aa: ASSHRAQGRNTEAF

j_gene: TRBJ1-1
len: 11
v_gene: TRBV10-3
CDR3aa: AISEMDSSEAF

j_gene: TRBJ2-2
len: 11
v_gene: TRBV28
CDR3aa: ASSGTGVGELF

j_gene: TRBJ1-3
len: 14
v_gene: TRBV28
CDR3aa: ASGTQGARAGNTIY

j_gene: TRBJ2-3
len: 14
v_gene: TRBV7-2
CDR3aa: ASSFDAGGWADTQY

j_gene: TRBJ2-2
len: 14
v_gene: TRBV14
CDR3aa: ASSQDGGNAPGELF

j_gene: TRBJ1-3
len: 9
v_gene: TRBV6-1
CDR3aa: ASSGTAKEY

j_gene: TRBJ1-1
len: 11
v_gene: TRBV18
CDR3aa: ASSPENRDTAF

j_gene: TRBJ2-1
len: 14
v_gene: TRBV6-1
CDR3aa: ASSEGNWGPHNEQF

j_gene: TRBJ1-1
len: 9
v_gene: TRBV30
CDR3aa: ASSRGTEAF

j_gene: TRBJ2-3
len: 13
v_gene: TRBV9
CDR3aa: ASTGTGSWADTQY

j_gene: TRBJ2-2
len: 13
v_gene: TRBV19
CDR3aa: ASKGASGIAGELF

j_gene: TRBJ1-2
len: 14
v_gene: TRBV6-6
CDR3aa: ASSYSVDRGDYGYT

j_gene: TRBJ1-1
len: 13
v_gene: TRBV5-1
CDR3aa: ASSYATELNTEAF

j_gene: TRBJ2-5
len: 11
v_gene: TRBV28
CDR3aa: ASSPPILETQY

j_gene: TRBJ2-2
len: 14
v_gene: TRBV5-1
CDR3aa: ASSSLGHANTGELF

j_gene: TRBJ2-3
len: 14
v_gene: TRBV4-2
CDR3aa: ASSPYSGGYTDTQY

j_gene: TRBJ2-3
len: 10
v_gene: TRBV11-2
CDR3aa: ASSFPGGTQY

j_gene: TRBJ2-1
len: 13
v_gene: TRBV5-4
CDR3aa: ASSLYSSLDNEQF

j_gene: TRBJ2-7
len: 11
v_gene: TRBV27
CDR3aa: ASSPDRGHEQY

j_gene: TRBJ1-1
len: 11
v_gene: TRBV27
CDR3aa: ASSFGENTEAF

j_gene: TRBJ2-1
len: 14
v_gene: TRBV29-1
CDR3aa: SGAPPRAGVVDEQF

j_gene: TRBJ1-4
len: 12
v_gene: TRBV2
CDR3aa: ASSVSGRNEKLF

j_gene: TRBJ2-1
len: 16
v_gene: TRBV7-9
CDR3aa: ASSLGTSGRRSYNEQF

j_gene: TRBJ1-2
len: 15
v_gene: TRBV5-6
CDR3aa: ASSFPGSGGSNYGYT